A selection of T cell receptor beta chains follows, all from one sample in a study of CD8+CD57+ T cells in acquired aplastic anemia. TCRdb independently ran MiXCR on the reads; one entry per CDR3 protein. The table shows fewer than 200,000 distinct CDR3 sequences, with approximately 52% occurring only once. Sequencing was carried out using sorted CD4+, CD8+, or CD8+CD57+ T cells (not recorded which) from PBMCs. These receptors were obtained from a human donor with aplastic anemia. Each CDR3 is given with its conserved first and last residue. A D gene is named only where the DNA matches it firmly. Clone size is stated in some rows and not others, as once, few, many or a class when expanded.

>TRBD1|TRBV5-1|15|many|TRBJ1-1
CASSLAPAGGTEAFF
TGCGCCAGCAGCTTGGCCCCGGCAGGGGGCACTGAAGCTTTCTTT
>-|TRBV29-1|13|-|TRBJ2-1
CSPSGTTYNEQFF
TGCAGCCCGTCGGGGACAACTTACAATGAGCAGTTCTTC
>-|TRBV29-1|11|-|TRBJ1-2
CSVVEVYGYTF
TGCAGCGTTGTAGAGGTTTATGGCTACACCTTC
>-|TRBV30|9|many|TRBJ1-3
CGGANTIYF
TGTGGTGGGGCAAACACCATATATTTT
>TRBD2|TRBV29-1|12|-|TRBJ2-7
CSSGTSSPEQYF
TGCAGCTCCGGGACTAGCTCCCCCGAGCAGTACTTC
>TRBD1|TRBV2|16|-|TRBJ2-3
CASSARQGWGTDTQYF
TGTGCCAGCAGTGCGAGACAGGGGTGGGGCACAGATACGCAGTATTTT
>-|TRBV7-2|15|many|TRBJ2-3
CASSLEGGNTDTQYF
TGTGCCAGCAGCTTAGAGGGGGGAAACACAGATACGCAGTATTTT
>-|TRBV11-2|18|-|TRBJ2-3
CASSLVGGGGPSTDTQYF
TGTGCCAGCAGCTTAGTGGGAGGGGGGGGCCCTAGCACAGATACGCAGTATTTT
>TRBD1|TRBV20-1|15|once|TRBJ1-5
CSARAQGADNQPQHF
TGCAGTGCTAGAGCCCAGGGGGCAGACAATCAGCCCCAGCATTTT
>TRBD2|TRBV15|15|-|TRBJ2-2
CATSPSGSYTGELFF
TGTGCCACCAGCCCTAGCGGGAGCTACACCGGGGAGCTGTTTTTT
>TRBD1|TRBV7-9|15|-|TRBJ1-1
CASSLVSGGGSEAFF
TGTGCCAGCAGCTTAGTGTCAGGGGGTGGGTCTGAAGCTTTCTTT
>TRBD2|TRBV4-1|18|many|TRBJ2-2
CASSHGLAGNPRTGELFF
TGCGCCAGCAGCCACGGACTAGCGGGAAATCCGAGGACCGGGGAGCTGTTTTTT
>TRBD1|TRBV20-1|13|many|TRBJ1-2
CSARDRGRSGYTF
TGCAGTGCTCGGGACAGGGGGCGAAGTGGCTACACCTTC
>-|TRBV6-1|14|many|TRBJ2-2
CASSESVRAGELFF
TGTGCCAGCAGTGAATCCGTCAGGGCCGGGGAGCTGTTTTTT
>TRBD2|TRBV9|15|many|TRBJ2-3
CASSPLAGVTDTQYF
TGTGCCAGCAGCCCTCTAGCGGGGGTCACAGATACGCAGTATTTT
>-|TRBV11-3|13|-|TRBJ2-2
CASSCTGSGELFF
TGTGCCAGCAGCTGTACAGGCTCCGGGGAGCTGTTTTTT
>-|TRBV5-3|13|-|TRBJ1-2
CASSVDTGGGYTF
TGTGCCAGCAGCGTCGACACAGGAGGTGGCTACACCTTC
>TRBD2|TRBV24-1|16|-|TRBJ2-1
CATSDSGLVGNNEQFF
TGTGCCACCAGTGATTCCGGACTAGTGGGAAACAATGAGCAGTTCTTC
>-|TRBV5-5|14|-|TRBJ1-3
CASSLVRSGNTIYF
TGTGCCAGCAGCCTCGTGAGATCTGGAAACACCATATATTTT
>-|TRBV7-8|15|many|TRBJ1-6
CASSAGEGFGSPLHF
TGTGCCAGCAGTGCCGGGGAGGGGTTCGGCTCACCCCTCCACTTT
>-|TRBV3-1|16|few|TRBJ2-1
CASSPLQPRNVQEQFF
TGTGCCAGCAGCCCCCTCCAGCCTCGAAACGTGCAGGAGCAGTTCTTC
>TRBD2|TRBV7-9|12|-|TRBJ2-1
CSERGGSNEQFF
TGTTCCGAACGGGGGGGGTCCAATGAGCAGTTCTTC
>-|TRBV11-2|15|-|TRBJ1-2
CASSNPGRINYGYTF
TGTGCCAGCAGCAATCCGGGACGGATTAACTATGGCTACACCTTC
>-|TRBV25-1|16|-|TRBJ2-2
CASSELKGQGSGELFF
TGTGCCAGCAGTGAATTGAAGGGCCAGGGATCCGGGGAGCTGTTTTTT
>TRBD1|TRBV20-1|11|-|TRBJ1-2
CSNRGGYGYTF
TGCAGTAACAGGGGTGGCTATGGCTACACCTTC
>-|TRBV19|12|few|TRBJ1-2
CASSIVTGGYTF
TGTGCCAGTAGTATAGTGACAGGTGGCTACACCTTC
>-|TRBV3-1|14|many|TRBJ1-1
CASSHPNMNTEAFF
TGTGCCAGCAGCCACCCGAACATGAACACTGAAGCTTTCTTT
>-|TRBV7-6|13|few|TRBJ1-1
CASSAEVETEAFF
TGTGCCAGCAGCGCGGAGGTGGAGACTGAAGCTTTCTTT
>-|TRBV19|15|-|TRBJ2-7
CASSKGAMRGYEQYF
TGTGCCAGTAGTAAGGGGGCGATGCGGGGATACGAGCAGTACTTC
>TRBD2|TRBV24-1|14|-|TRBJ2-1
CATPGLAGVVEQFF
TGTGCCACCCCGGGACTAGCGGGAGTGGTTGAGCAGTTCTTC
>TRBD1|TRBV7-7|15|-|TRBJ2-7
CASSYQTGISSEQYF
TGTGCCAGCAGCTACCAGACAGGGATCTCCAGCGAGCAGTACTTC
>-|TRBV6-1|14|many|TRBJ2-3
CASSKGQVLQTQYF
TGTGCCAGCAGTAAAGGGCAGGTCCTTCAAACGCAGTATTTT
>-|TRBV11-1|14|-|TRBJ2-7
CASSFPNSPYEQYF
TGTGCCAGCAGCTTCCCGAACAGCCCCTACGAGCAGTACTTC
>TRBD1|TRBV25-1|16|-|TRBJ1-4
CARTSGQGYGNEKLFF
TGTGCCAGAACCTCAGGACAGGGGTACGGTAATGAAAAACTGTTTTTT
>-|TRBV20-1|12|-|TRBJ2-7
CSARLKDYEQYF
TGCAGTGCAAGATTAAAGGACTACGAGCAGTACTTC
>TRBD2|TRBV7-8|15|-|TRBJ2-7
CASSQIQAGSYEQYF
TGTGCCAGCAGCCAGATTCAAGCGGGATCCTACGAGCAGTACTTC
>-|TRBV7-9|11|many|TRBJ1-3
CASSLVIPLYF
TGTGCCAGCAGCTTAGTGATCCCCTTATATTTT
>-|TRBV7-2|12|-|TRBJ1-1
CASSLDNPEAFF
TGTGCCAGCAGCTTAGATAATCCTGAAGCTTTCTTT
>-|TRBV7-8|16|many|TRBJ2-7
CASSLVPRGSSYEQYF
TGTGCCAGCAGCTTAGTGCCCAGGGGTTCCTCCTACGAGCAGTACTTC